This T cell receptor (beta chain) was identified in a study of lymphopenia after photon versus proton radiotherapy. General study results and limits: Post-nadir diversity loss with photons came from oligoclonal expansion, particularly CD8+ Temra cells. Post-nadir TCR diversity decline inversely tracked overall survival among those who died. Under photons, naive T cells and diversity fell while effector/memory populations rose.

A few counts support this clone. What it recognizes is unknown. Looked up from germline, CDR1 is SNHLY and CDR2 is FYNNEI. Deletions cut 1 base from V and 0 bases from J, with 13 bases between. The CDR3 sequence is 17 residues long. The assay was immunoSEQ multiplex PCR, and TCRdb's table has in-frame clones only and misses some. The table includes 35,000 to 40,000 clones, 70% to 90% detected once. The V and J genes are TRBV2 and TRBJ1-3; D possibly corresponds to TRBD1 (5 bases). Sequences were derived from peripheral blood, sampled from a patient treated with photon-based radiotherapy. This receptor was identified in a man aged 50-60 years with gastric cancer. In nucleotides, the CDR3 is TGTGCCAGCAGTGAAGGAGGGACCAGGTACTCTGGAAACACCATATATTTT. Amino acid sequence: CASSEGGTRYSGNTIYF.